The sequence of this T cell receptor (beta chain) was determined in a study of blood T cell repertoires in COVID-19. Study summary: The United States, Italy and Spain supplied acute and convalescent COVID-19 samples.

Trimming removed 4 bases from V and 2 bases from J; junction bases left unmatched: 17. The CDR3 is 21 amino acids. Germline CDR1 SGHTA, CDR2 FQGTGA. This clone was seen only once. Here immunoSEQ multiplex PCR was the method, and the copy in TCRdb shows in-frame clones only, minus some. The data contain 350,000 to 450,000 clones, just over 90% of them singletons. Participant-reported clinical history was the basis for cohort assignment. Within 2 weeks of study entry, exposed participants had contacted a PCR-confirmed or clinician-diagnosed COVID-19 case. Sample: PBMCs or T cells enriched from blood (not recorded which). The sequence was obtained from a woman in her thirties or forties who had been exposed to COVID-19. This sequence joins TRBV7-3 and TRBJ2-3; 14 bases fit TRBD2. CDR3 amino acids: CASSSPQPGTSGGHNTDTQYF. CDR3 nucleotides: TGTGCCAGCAGCTCACCCCAACCTGGGACTAGCGGGGGCCATAACACAGATACGCAGTATTTT.